These 17 T cell receptor beta chains were sequenced from one sample in a study of cytomegalovirus exposure and HLA in healthy donors. PCR employed 60 Vbeta and 13 Jbeta primers. Assay: immunoSEQ multiplex PCR; the TCRdb copy retains only in-frame clones and omits some. This sample yields 95,000 to 100,000 clones, of which around 80% are seen a single time; 16% belongs to the top ten. The specimen was PBMCs. The receptors were gathered from a man aged 60 to 75 in good health and CMV-seropositive.

The chain joins TRBV18 to TRBJ1-4; 11 nucleotides line up with TRBD1. With V trimmed by 5 bases and J by 7 bases, 3 bases remained unmatched. The CDR3 is 14 amino acids. Germline V gene data show CDR1 as KGHSH and CDR2 as LQKENI. CDR3 sequence: CASSTGTGGEKLFF. CDR3 nucleotide sequence: TGTGCCAGCTCAACCGGGACAGGGGGTGAAAAACTGTTTTTT.

This rearrangement joins TRBV11-2 to TRBJ2-1, with TRBD2 matching over 7 bases. After removal of 7 bases from V and 3 bases from J, the junction contained 9 bases not matched to a gene. From germline, CDR1 is SGHAT and CDR2 FQNNGV. The CDR3 is 15 residues long. The CDR3 region has the DNA TGTGCCAGCACCCTCAGGGCTAGCGGCTACAATGAGCAGTTCTTC. Translating gives CASTLRASGYNEQFF. The whole variable domain, filled in from reference TRBV11-2 and TRBJ2-1, reads EAGVAQSPRYKIIEKRQSVAFWCNPISGHATLYWYQQILGQGPKLLIQFQNNGVVDDSQLPKDRFSAERLKGVDSTLKIQPAKLEDSAVYLCASTLRASGYNEQFFGPGTRLTVL.

V is TRBV6-1 and J is TRBJ2-3, with 10 bases aligning to TRBD1. With 7 bases clipped from V and 5 bases from J, the junction kept 6 bases outside the gene matches. CDR3 length equals 14 residues. Germline V gives CDR1 MNHNS, CDR2 SASEGT. The CDR3 sequence: CASIRTGGGDTQYF. CDR3 nucleotide sequence: TGTGCCAGCATCCGGACAGGGGGGGGAGATACGCAGTATTTT.

This clone was observed a single time. The rearrangement joins TRBV18 to TRBJ1-2; TRBD1 matches 7 bases. Looked up from germline, CDR1 is KGHSH and CDR2 is LQKENI. CDR3 length: 18 residues. V shed 3 bases, J shed 2 bases, and the junction held 15 bases outside the gene matches. The CDR3 sequence: CASSPTIDLRGGNYGYTF. DNA for the CDR3: TGTGCCAGCTCACCGACCATCGATCTGAGAGGGGGCAACTATGGCTACACCTTC.

On this clone: At one boundary the junction diverges from the germline segment, which might be a read error. The V gene is TRBV7-2, the J gene TRBJ1-2; tentatively, D is TRBD1 (6 bases). CDR3 size: 16 residues. CDR1 SGHTA and CDR2 FQGNSA come from the germline V gene. Written as DNA, the CDR3 is TGTGCCAGCAGCCTAGCTCAGGGGTTTTTAGGTTATGGCTACACCTTC. Translation: CASSLAQGFLGYGYTF. Complete variable domain (other parts from reference TRBV7-2 and TRBJ1-2): GAGVSQSPSNKVTEKGKDVELRCDPISGHTALYWYRQSLGQGLEFLIYFQGNSAPDKSGLPSDRFSAERTGGSVSTLTIQRTQQEDSAVYLCASSLAQGFLGYGYTFGSGTRLTVV.

The chain combines TRBV19 with TRBJ2-2; 8 bases are a match to TRBD1. CDR3 length: 18 residues. The V gene's germline CDR1 is LNHDA and CDR2 SQIVND (reference sequence). Trimming took 5 bases from V and 1 from J; bases not matched to a gene: 12. The CDR3 is CASSWGPRTGRNTGELFF. The DNA of the CDR3 is TGTGCCAGTAGTTGGGGTCCCAGGACAGGGCGGAACACCGGGGAGCTGTTTTTT.

This chain connects TRBV5-1 to TRBJ2-7, with 8 bases aligning to TRBD1. The CDR3 is made up of 15 amino acids. After removal of 4 bases from V and 4 bases from J, the junction contained 10 bases not matched to a gene. Looked up from germline, CDR1 is SGHRS and CDR2 is YFSETQ. Here the CDR3 DNA reads TGCGCCAGCAGCCTACGGACAGGGAGAGAGTACGAGCAGTACTTC. Its translation: CASSLRTGREYEQYF.

This chain joins TRBV30 and TRBJ1-5; 7 bases are shared with TRBD1. The length of the CDR3 is 14 residues. Germline V CDR1 and CDR2: GTSNPN, SVGIG (reference sequence). V was clipped by 4 bases and J by 4 bases; unmatched bases: 7. CDR3: CAWKSGTVNQPQHF. The CDR3 bases are TGTGCCTGGAAATCCGGGACAGTTAATCAGCCCCAGCATTTT.

The genes are TRBV6-5 and TRBJ2-3, with 7 nucleotides matching TRBD1. There are 12 residues in the CDR3. Germline-derived CDR1 and CDR2 are MNHEY and SVGAGI. V was clipped by 5 bases and J by 4 bases; unmatched bases: 0. This CDR3 reads CASSGTADTQYF. The CDR3 DNA follows: TGTGCCAGCAGTGGGACAGCAGATACGCAGTATTTT.

The V and J genes are TRBV13 and TRBJ2-3; tentatively, D is TRBD1 (5 bases). V dropped 5 bases and J dropped 6 bases, with 18 bases sitting between them. The CDR3 has 15 residues. Germline CDR1 is PRHDT and CDR2 is FYEKMQ (reference sequence). As DNA, the CDR3 is TGTGCCAGCAGCCCAACCCTCCAGGGTTCCGATACGCAGTATTTT. Encoded protein: CASSPTLQGSDTQYF.

Points on this clone: Relative to the germline gene, one junction end is altered; a read error may explain this. The chain is built from TRBV7-9 and TRBJ2-7, with D possibly being TRBD2 (5 bases). Germline V gene data show CDR1 as SEHNR and CDR2 as FQNEAQ (reference sequence). The CDR3 totals 15 residues. The DNA for the CDR3 is TGTTCCAGCAGCCATGCGATCGGGGTATCCTACGAGCAGTACTTC. Protein product: CSSSHAIGVSYEQYF. Combining the CDR3 with reference TRBV7-9 and TRBJ2-7 gives the whole variable domain DTGVSQNPRHKITKRGQNVTFRCDPISEHNRLYWYRQTLGQGPEFLTYFQNEAQLEKSRLLSDRFSAERPKGSFSTLEIQRTEQGDSAMYLCSSSHAIGVSYEQYFGPGTRLTVT.

This chain joins TRBV10-3 and TRBJ2-3; 10 bases agree with TRBD1. Germline CDR1 is ENHRY and CDR2 is SYGVKD. The junction had 13 bases not matched to a gene; V was cut back by 8 bases and J by 5 bases. CDR3 length equals 16 residues. CDR3 in amino acids: CAIGVTGQGSGDTQYF. CDR3 nucleotides: TGTGCCATCGGGGTTACGGGACAGGGGTCGGGAGATACGCAGTATTTT.

The chain carries TRBV7-3 and TRBJ1-1; no reliable D call. From germline, CDR1 is SGHTA and CDR2 FQGTGA. Trimming shortened V by 0 bases and J by 0 bases, and 8 bases separated the two germline ends. This CDR3 is 15 amino acids long. This CDR3 is CASSLTRTVNTEAFF. In DNA, the CDR3 is TGTGCCAGCAGCTTAACGCGAACAGTGAACACTGAAGCTTTCTTT.

The chain carries TRBV9 and TRBJ2-3; no definite D call. The CDR3 runs 12 residues. Trimming took off 4 bases at V and 6 bases at J, with 9 bases between the two ends. Germline assignment: CDR1 SGDLS and CDR2 YYNGEE. This chain's CDR3 is CASSPIGDTQYF. In nucleotides, the CDR3 is TGTGCCAGCAGCCCAATCGGGGATACGCAGTATTTT.

The chain couples TRBV7-2 to TRBJ2-7; 11 bases fit TRBD1. The length of the CDR3 is 18 residues. Germline trimming cut 2 bases from V and 3 bases from J; bases unmatched to any gene: 12. CDR1 is SGHTA, CDR2 FQGNSA, per germline. CDR3 protein: CASSLRPPGTGGSYEQYF. The DNA for the CDR3 is TGTGCCAGCAGCTTAAGACCCCCTGGGACAGGGGGAAGCTACGAGCAGTACTTC.

The chain uses TRBV5-1 and TRBJ2-2, with TRBD1 matching over 10 bases. CDR1 is SGHRS and CDR2 is YFSETQ in the germline V gene. Unmatched junction bases numbered 2, after V lost 5 bases and J lost 4 bases. The CDR3 sequence is 14 residues long. As DNA, the CDR3 is TGCGCCAGCAGGACAGGGGGCTTCACCGGGGAGCTGTTTTTT. Amino acid sequence: CASRTGGFTGELFF.

The chain recombines TRBV27 with TRBJ2-5, with a tentative D call TRBD2 (6 bases). The CDR3 extends over 15 amino acids. The germline CDR1 and CDR2 sequences are MNHEY and SMNVEV (reference sequence). V lost 2 bases and J lost 7, with 17 bases in between. CDR3 region: CASSLDGGGLRTQYF. In DNA, the CDR3 is TGTGCCAGCAGTTTAGACGGTGGGGGACTCCGGACCCAGTACTTC.